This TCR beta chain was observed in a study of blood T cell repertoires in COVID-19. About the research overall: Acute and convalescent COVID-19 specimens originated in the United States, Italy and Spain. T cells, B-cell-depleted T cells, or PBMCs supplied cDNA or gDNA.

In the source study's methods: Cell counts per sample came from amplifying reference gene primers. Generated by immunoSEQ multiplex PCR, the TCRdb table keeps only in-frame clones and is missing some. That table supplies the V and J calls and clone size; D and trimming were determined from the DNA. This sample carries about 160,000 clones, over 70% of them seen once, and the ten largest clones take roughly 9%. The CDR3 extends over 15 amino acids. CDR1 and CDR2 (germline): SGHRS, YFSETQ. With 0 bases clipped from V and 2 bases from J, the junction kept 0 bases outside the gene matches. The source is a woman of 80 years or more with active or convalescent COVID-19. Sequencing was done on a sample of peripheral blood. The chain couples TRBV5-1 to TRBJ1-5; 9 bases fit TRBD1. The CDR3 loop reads CASSLGTGGNQPQHF. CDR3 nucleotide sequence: TGCGCCAGCAGCTTGGGGACAGGGGGCAATCAGCCCCAGCATTTT.